The clone carrying this TCR beta chain was seen a handful of times. Its antigen is as yet unknown. As for time point: patch test 1, 2 weeks after DPC sensitization. Treatment in this sample: therapeutic diphenylcyclopropenone sensitization with weekly scalp DPC. The sample belongs to a study of human T cells and chemical hapten exposure. Study details: On roughly 2 cm by roughly 2 cm of upper inner arm skin, sensitization was performed with 2% DPC. During the approximately 25-week study period, patients had diphenylcyclopropenone applied to the scalp every week. Chiefly female patients presented with alopecia areata, totalis or universalis. Study-level points and caveats: There was no change with DPC sensitization in TCRs above 1 in 1000 frequency.

In TCRdb, the RACE reads were re-called with MiXCR into one record per CDR3 protein. The repertoire holds 74,000 or so distinct CDR3 sequences, with about a tenth as singletons. The clonotype originates from a woman aged 50 to 60 with alopecia areata. Some clones in this sample may be carry-over from other donors' samples. This specimen was whole blood, taken in connection with sensitization to the hapten diphenylcyclopropenone (DPC).

The CDR3: CASSSLAGVTNEQFF. The CDR3 DNA reads TGTGCCAGCAGCTCCCTAGCGGGCGTTACGAATGAGCAGTTCTTC. J is TRBJ2-1 and V is TRBV7-9; 8 nucleotides line up with TRBD2. Germline V gene data show CDR1 as SEHNR and CDR2 as FQNEAQ (reference sequence). The CDR3 is 15 amino acids. Germline trimming cut 4 bases from V and 7 bases from J; bases unmatched to any gene: 9.